The 30 T cell receptor beta chains below were found in one sample sequenced in a study of blood T cell repertoires in COVID-19. Sequencing used immunoSEQ multiplex PCR; TCRdb keeps in-frame clones, though not all of them. The data contain fewer than 350,000 clones, roughly 93% of them singletons. Sample: PBMCs or T cells enriched from blood (not recorded which). The source is a woman between 40 and 50 years old with acute COVID-19.

The chain carries TRBV11-2 and TRBJ2-3; D gene uncertain. Germline V gene data show CDR1 as SGHAT and CDR2 as FQNNGV. The CDR3 is 17 amino acids. V lost 1 base and J lost 0, with 14 bases in between. The CDR3 loop reads CASSLGGLVGSTDTQYF. CDR3 bases: TGTGCCAGCAGCTTAGGTGGGCTCGTAGGTAGCACAGATACGCAGTATTTT.

DNA for the CDR3: TGTGCCAGCAGGCTAGCCCACGGGGAGCTGTTTTTT. It translates to CASRLAHGELFF. The chain links TRBV12-3 or TRBV12-4 to TRBJ2-2; a possible D gene is TRBD2 (5 bases). This CDR3 is 12 amino acids long. V lost 6 bases and J 7 bases, leaving 9 bases between the germline ends.

Regarding this clone: Other DNA sequences within the sample encode an identical CDR3. The gene calls are TRBV19 and TRBJ2-1, with D perhaps matching TRBD2 (5 bases). This CDR3 region has 13 residues. Germline CDR1 is LNHDA and CDR2 is SQIVND (reference sequence). Trimming removed 5 bases from V and 1 base from J, with 6 bases in between. In nucleotides, the CDR3 is TGTGCCAGTAGTCCGGGGTCCTACAATGAGCAGTTCTTC. As protein: CASSPGSYNEQFF.

The chain employs TRBV2 and TRBJ1-6; the D gene is possibly TRBD1 (5 bases). Per germline, CDR1 SNHLY and CDR2 FYNNEI. Trimming took off 6 bases at V and 8 bases at J, with 11 bases between the two ends. The CDR3 extends over 13 amino acids. The CDR3, as DNA: TGTGCCAGCAGAGAGACAGCTTATTCACCCCTCCACTTT. Translated: CASRETAYSPLHF.

This rearrangement joins TRBV10-2 to TRBJ1-5; D may be TRBD1 (5 bases). Germline V CDR1 and CDR2: WSHSY, SAAADI. The CDR3 length is 13 residues. Trimming cost V 6 bases and J 4 bases, with 10 bases left between them. CDR3 sequence reads: CASREQGNQPQHF. The CDR3 DNA reads as TGCGCCAGCAGGGAGCAGGGTAATCAGCCCCAGCATTTT.

J is TRBJ2-1 and V is TRBV29-1; tentative D call: TRBD2 (7 bases). The V gene's germline CDR1 is SQVTM and CDR2 ANQGSEA. CDR3 length: 12 residues. Trimming pared 6 bases from V and 13 bases from J, leaving 19 bases between. The CDR3 DNA reads as TGCAGCGTCCCCGGGGGGCCAAACTTCCAGTTCTTC. Residues: CSVPGGPNFQFF.

V usage is TRBV28 and J usage is TRBJ1-6, with 12 bases identical to TRBD1. Trimming at V came to 2 bases and at J to 9 bases, leaving 5 bases not matched to a gene. Germline V gene data show CDR1 as MDHEN and CDR2 as SYDVKM. This CDR3 contains 16 residues. The CDR3 region is CASSLPGTGGSSPLHF. CDR3 sequence (DNA): TGTGCCAGCAGTTTACCCGGGACAGGGGGCTCTTCACCCCTCCACTTT.

The chain carries TRBV24-1 and TRBJ2-5; possible D gene TRBD1, 5 bases. Trimming took off 3 bases at V and 6 bases at J, with 13 bases between the two ends. CDR1 is KGHDR, CDR2 SFDVKD, per germline. The CDR3 is made up of 14 amino acids. Here the CDR3 DNA reads TGTGCCACCAGTGATACAGGTGATTCGAAGACCCAGTACTTC. Translating gives CATSDTGDSKTQYF.

The chain uses TRBV20-1 and TRBJ1-2; no definite D call. Per germline, CDR1 DFQATT and CDR2 SNEGSKA (reference sequence). V lost 3 bases and J lost 2, with 7 bases in between. The length of the CDR3 is 12 residues. CDR3 protein: CSASEQNYGYTF. The CDR3 DNA is TGCAGTGCTAGTGAACAGAACTATGGCTACACCTTC.

The rearrangement links TRBV3-1 (or the pseudogene TRBV3-2) to TRBJ1-1; D is unclear. The V end was cut by 3 bases, the J end by 1 base, with 18 bases between. This CDR3 spans 17 amino acids. CDR1 is LGHDT and CDR2 is YNNKEL in the germline V gene (reference sequence). The CDR3 DNA follows: TGTGCCAGCAGCCAGCTCCCTGGCCCCCTTGGGAACACTGAAGCTTTCTTT. This encodes CASSQLPGPLGNTEAFF.

The chain recombines TRBV5-1 with TRBJ1-4; D is ambiguous. In germline, CDR1 is SGHRS, CDR2 YFSETQ. V was clipped by 6 bases and J by 2 bases, with 11 bases between them. The CDR3 has 14 residues. The CDR3 loop reads CASNPDGTNEKLFF. CDR3 sequence (DNA): TGCGCCAGCAACCCCGACGGGACTAATGAAAAACTGTTTTTT.

The chain joins TRBV3-1 (or the pseudogene TRBV3-2) to TRBJ2-3; D may be TRBD2 (6 bases). Germline V gene data show CDR1 as LGHDT and CDR2 as YNNKEL (reference sequence). The CDR3 has 17 residues. The V and J ends lost 0 bases and 5 bases respectively, with 18 bases between them. CDR3 bases: TGTGCCAGCAGCCAAGACAGGGACTCTCTAAGACTAGATACGCAGTATTTT. Translating gives CASSQDRDSLRLDTQYF.

V usage is TRBV5-1 and J usage is TRBJ1-2, with D possibly being TRBD1 (5 bases). Trimming shortened V by 2 bases and J by 0 bases, and 11 bases separated the two germline ends. Per germline, CDR1 SGHRS and CDR2 YFSETQ. The CDR3 consists of 15 residues. Here the CDR3 reads CASSLDRPTNYGYTF. CDR3 nucleotides: TGCGCCAGCAGCTTAGACAGACCTACTAACTATGGCTACACCTTC.

The rearrangement uses TRBV6-5 and TRBJ2-7; TRBD2 matches at 11 bases. Germline CDR1 MNHEY, CDR2 SVGAGI. This CDR3 contains 14 residues. V gave up 6 bases and J gave up 4 bases; unmatched junction bases: 5. The CDR3 region has the DNA TGTGCCAGCAGCCTGACTAGCGGGGCGTACGAGCAGTACTTC. This gives the protein CASSLTSGAYEQYF.

The V gene is TRBV19, the J gene TRBJ1-4, with TRBD1 matching over 8 bases. CDR1 is LNHDA and CDR2 is SQIVND in the germline V gene (reference sequence). Trimming took 4 bases from V and 1 from J; bases not matched to a gene: 5. CDR3 length: 16 residues. In DNA, the CDR3 is TGTGCCAGTAGTAGGCAGGGGGCAAGAACTAATGAAAAACTGTTTTTT. Residues: CASSRQGARTNEKLFF.

V usage is TRBV10-3 and J usage is TRBJ2-7; no definite D call. V was pared by 8 bases and J by 2 bases, with 10 bases between. CDR1 is ENHRY and CDR2 is SYGVKD in the germline V gene. This CDR3 contains 12 residues. In nucleotides, the CDR3 is TGTGCCATCTCTCCAGTTACCTACGAGCAGTACTTC. Translation: CAISPVTYEQYF.

This sequence joins TRBV19 and TRBJ1-5; TRBD1 matches at 7 bases. This CDR3 contains 17 residues. Germline trimming cut 5 bases from V and 2 bases from J; bases unmatched to any gene: 12. Germline lookup yields CDR1 LNHDA and CDR2 SQIVND (reference sequence). The chain's CDR3 is CASSFRDSGGGNQPQHF. The CDR3 DNA reads TGTGCCAGTAGTTTCCGGGACAGCGGAGGCGGCAATCAGCCCCAGCATTTT. Supplemented by reference TRBV19 and TRBJ1-5, the full variable domain reads DGGITQSPKYLFRKEGQNVTLSCEQNLNHDAMYWYRQDPGQGLRLIYYSQIVNDFQKGDIAEGYSVSREKKESFPLTVTSAQKNPTAFYLCASSFRDSGGGNQPQHFGDGTRLSIL.

The chain joins TRBV28 to TRBJ2-7, with 7 bases fitting TRBD2. Germline lookup yields CDR1 MDHEN and CDR2 SYDVKM. CDR3 length: 18 residues. With 4 bases clipped from V and 3 bases from J, the junction kept 18 bases outside the gene matches. CDR3 amino acids: CASSSGTLGRGSSYEQYF. DNA of the CDR3: TGTGCCAGCAGTTCTGGTACCCTGGGGAGGGGATCCAGCTACGAGCAGTACTTC.

This CDR3 is CASSPTFGAPGQQETQYF. Here the CDR3 DNA reads TGTGCCAGCAGCCCTACTTTCGGTGCCCCTGGACAGCAAGAGACCCAGTACTTC. V gene TRBV4-2 combines with J gene TRBJ2-5; a possible D gene is TRBD1 (6 bases). Germline values: CDR1 LGHNA, CDR2 YNFKEQ. V was pared by 4 bases and J by 2 bases, with 23 bases between. The CDR3 has 18 residues.

The chain has TRBV5-1 and TRBJ2-5; D possibly corresponds to TRBD2 (5 bases). The germline CDR1 and CDR2 sequences are SGHRS and YFSETQ. This CDR3 has 14 residues. The germline V and J ends were trimmed by 0 bases and 4 bases, with 10 bases remaining between them. CDR3 nucleotides: TGCGCCAGCAGCTTGGTCGGAGGCAGAGAGACCCAGTACTTC. It yields the protein CASSLVGGRETQYF.

The chain links TRBV6-5 to TRBJ1-1, with D maybe TRBD1 (5 bases). Looked up from germline, CDR1 is MNHEY and CDR2 is SVGAGI. Deletions cut 0 bases from V and 3 bases from J, with 11 bases between. This CDR3 comprises 15 residues. Written as DNA, the CDR3 is TGTGCCAGCAGTTACTCGGCAGGGTGGGACACTGAAGCTTTCTTT. It yields the protein CASSYSAGWDTEAFF.

CDR3 sequence: CASSPPTSGITGELFF. CDR3 in DNA: TGTGCCAGCTCACCACCAACTAGCGGAATCACCGGGGAGCTGTTTTTT. This rearrangement joins TRBV18 to TRBJ2-2; 8 bases align to TRBD2. The germline V gene has CDR1 KGHSH and CDR2 LQKENI. The CDR3 length is 16 residues. Losses at the gene ends were 0 bases for V and 4 bases for J; bases not matched to a gene: 4.

V gene TRBV28 combines with J gene TRBJ1-1; perhaps TRBD1 as D (5 bases). Deletions cut 2 bases from V and 1 base from J, with 14 bases between. Germline CDR1 is MDHEN and CDR2 is SYDVKM. The CDR3 length is 16 residues. The chain's CDR3 is CASSLGSGFPNTEAFF. The CDR3 DNA reads as TGTGCCAGCAGTTTAGGGTCAGGGTTTCCGAACACTGAAGCTTTCTTT.

The V call is TRBV5-4, the J call TRBJ2-5; 8 bases fit TRBD1. Per germline, CDR1 SGHNT and CDR2 YYREEE (reference sequence). This CDR3 spans 14 amino acids. V shed 4 bases, J shed 3 bases, and the junction held 5 bases outside the gene matches. The DNA of the CDR3 is TGTGCCAGCAGCCACGGGGGACAGGAAGAGACCCAGTACTTC. It is translated as CASSHGGQEETQYF.

The chain links TRBV6-5 to TRBJ2-7, with D uncertain. The V gene's germline CDR1 is MNHEY and CDR2 SVGAGI. The V gene lost 6 bases and the J gene lost 6 bases, with 18 bases spanning the gap. This CDR3 is 14 amino acids long. Here the CDR3 reads CASSPPSASREQYF. The CDR3 DNA sequence: TGTGCCAGCAGCCCCCCAAGCGCCTCCCGCGAGCAGTACTTC.

About this clone: The sample contains more than one DNA sequence encoding this CDR3. This chain uses TRBV2 with TRBJ2-2; maybe TRBD1 (5 bases). Trimming cost V 5 bases and J 0 bases, with 10 bases left between them. CDR1 is SNHLY, CDR2 FYNNEI, per germline. This CDR3 is built from 15 residues. Written as DNA, the CDR3 is TGTGCCAGCAGTCGGCAGGGATCGAACACCGGGGAGCTGTTTTTT. As protein: CASSRQGSNTGELFF. The full variable domain, rest sourced from reference TRBV2 and TRBJ2-2, is EPEVTQTPSHQVTQMGQEVILRCVPISNHLYFYWYRQILGQKVEFLVSFYNNEISEKSEIFDDQFSVERPDGSNFTLKIRSTKLEDSAMYFCASSRQGSNTGELFFGEGSRLTVL.

Only one count was recorded for this clone. The chain employs TRBV5-4 and TRBJ1-1; D uncertain. This CDR3 is 14 amino acids long. CDR1 and CDR2 (germline): SGHNT, YYREEE (reference sequence). V was trimmed by 5 bases and J by 1 base, leaving 12 bases between them. The CDR3 DNA reads TGTGCCAGCAGTAGCGGACGGACGAACACTGAAGCTTTCTTT. Its protein product is CASSSGRTNTEAFF.

The chain uses TRBV28 and TRBJ2-7, with D possibly matching TRBD1 (6 bases). Germline V gene lookup returns CDR1 MDHEN and CDR2 SYDVKM. Trimming shortened V by 8 bases and J by 2 bases, and 19 bases separated the two germline ends. This CDR3 has 15 amino acids. The CDR3 spells CASRIRTVGTYEQYF. CDR3 nucleotide sequence: TGTGCCAGCCGAATCCGGACAGTAGGGACCTACGAGCAGTACTTC.

This chain connects TRBV19 to TRBJ1-5, with a possible D match to TRBD1 (6 bases). Germline lookup yields CDR1 LNHDA and CDR2 SQIVND (reference sequence). The CDR3 consists of 13 residues. Deletions cut 2 bases from V and 6 bases from J, with 8 bases between. The CDR3 sequence is CASSIQGTQPQHF. The CDR3 DNA sequence: TGTGCCAGTAGTATACAGGGGACTCAGCCCCAGCATTTT.

This clone appeared once. The rearrangement uses TRBV10-1 and TRBJ1-1; a possible D gene is TRBD1 (6 bases). The V end lost 4 bases, the J end lost 0 bases, and 15 bases lay between the germline ends. The germline gives CDR1 WNHNN, CDR2 SYGVQD (reference sequence). This CDR3 is 16 amino acids long. The CDR3 sequence is CASSGRQANLNTEAFF. The CDR3 DNA is TGCGCCAGCAGTGGGCGACAGGCCAATTTGAACACTGAAGCTTTCTTT.